This T cell receptor beta chain was captured by sequencing in a study of shared clonotypes between healthy human individuals. Concerning this clone itself: A read error may explain this, as a much larger clone is one base away.

V lost 1 base to trimming and J lost 3 bases; unmatched junction nucleotides: 0. CDR1 SGHAT and CDR2 FQDESV come from the germline V gene (reference sequence). The CDR3 has 15 amino acids. Running of the assay took place at deep level. Using ten immunoSEQ deep assay plates, investigators sequenced unsorted PBMC DNA. Generated by immunoSEQ multiplex PCR, the TCRdb table keeps only in-frame clones and is missing some. The sample yields about 450,000 clones, more than 75% seen once. Sequenced material: PBMCs. The TCR was taken from a middle-aged woman in good health. Some clones in this sample may be carry-over from other donors' samples. The chain has TRBV11-1 and TRBJ2-7; 13 nucleotides line up with TRBD2. The CDR3 reads CASSLGTSGSYEQYF. The CDR3 bases are TGTGCCAGCAGCTTAGGGACTAGCGGGAGCTACGAGCAGTACTTC.